This section outlines one T cell receptor beta chain sequence together with its context. Per the original data handling: Reference gene primer amplification in the assay estimated nucleated cell counts. Some clones are missing from TCRdb's copy, which holds only in-frame ones; the method was immunoSEQ multiplex PCR. V and J calls and clone size are given by that table; D and trimming were obtained from the DNA. This table holds fewer than 150,000 clones, about nine tenths found once. The CDR3 is made up of 15 amino acids. From germline, CDR1 is SGDLS and CDR2 YYNGEE. The ends were cut back, 0 bases at V and 3 bases at J, with 10 bases in the middle. The data derive from a study of blood T cell repertoires in COVID-19. Study overall: There were acute and convalescent COVID-19 samples, and they came from the United States, Italy and Spain. Sample material is recorded as cDNA or gDNA derived from T cells, B-cell-depleted T cells, or PBMCs.

The V and J genes are TRBV9 and TRBJ1-5, with D hard to call. This receptor was taken from a human donor in a cohort sampled during active COVID-19. The sequenced sample was peripheral blood. The CDR3, as DNA: TGTGCCAGCAGCGTAGGTGGAGCCCCCAATCAGCCCCAGCATTTT. Its translation is CASSVGGAPNQPQHF.